This T cell receptor beta chain was captured in a study of cytomegalovirus exposure and HLA in healthy donors. Overall study context: The roughly 120 million unique TCR beta sequences, from roughly 170 million T cells, were found by an earlier analysis.

Germline-derived CDR1 and CDR2 are ENHRY and SYGVKD. Trimming took 9 bases from V and 10 from J; bases not matched to a gene: 11. The CDR3 loop spans 12 amino acids. This PCR relied on a set of 60 Vbeta primers and 13 Jbeta primers. This table comes from immunoSEQ multiplex PCR, and its TCRdb copy is limited to in-frame clones, with some not included. The sample holds about 200,000 clones, about 80% seen once. Points from the study as a whole: Among the most significant clusters, several appeared linked to common viral pathogens in a later analysis. The study designated roughly 160 TCR beta chains cytomegalovirus-associated.

On this clone: Its antigen is currently unknown.

What was sequenced was PBMCs. The V call is TRBV10-3, the J call TRBJ2-7; 8 bases line up with TRBD1. This clonotype was obtained from a man between 18 and 29 years old in good health and CMV-seronegative. CDR3 in DNA: TGTGCCATAGGGACAGGCCTCTTCCACCAGTACTTC. Protein: CAIGTGLFHQYF.